The 4 T cell receptor beta chains given below trace back to one sample, sequenced in a study of control samples from healthy donors and cancer patients. Repertoires were generated with immunoSEQ multiplex PCR, while TCRdb's copy carries only in-frame clones and drops some. The table includes 150,000 to 200,000 clones, under 96% detected once. Sequencing used blood. The receptors were sampled from a woman aged 25 to 39 in good health.

This clone was recorded only once. J is TRBJ2-1 and V is TRBV28, with D perhaps matching TRBD2 (6 bases). Between the trimmed V and J ends, which lost 5 bases and 7 bases, there was a span of 12 bases. The germline gives CDR1 MDHEN, CDR2 SYDVKM. CDR3 length equals 13 residues. The chain's CDR3 is CASSRGLTNEQFF. The DNA of the CDR3 is TGTGCCAGCAGTCGCGGACTAACGAATGAGCAGTTCTTC.

The J gene is TRBJ1-3, the V gene TRBV5-1; 8 bases agree with TRBD1. Germline loops: CDR1 SGHRS, CDR2 YFSETQ. The V and J ends lost 5 bases and 0 bases, in that order; junction bases with no gene match: 4. This CDR3 contains 15 residues. The CDR3 DNA is TGCGCCAGCAGTTACAGGGGGAGCTCTGGAAACACCATATATTTT. Residues: CASSYRGSSGNTIYF.

This clone was recorded once. The gene calls are TRBV14 and TRBJ1-2; 7 positions match TRBD1. The CDR3 runs to 15 residues. CDR1 is SGHDN and CDR2 is FVKESK in the germline V gene. V shed 4 bases, J shed 4 bases, and the junction held 9 bases outside the gene matches. CDR3 residues: CASSPPGQYFYGYTF. The CDR3 DNA sequence: TGTGCCAGCAGCCCACCGGGACAGTACTTCTATGGCTACACCTTC. Looking up the rest from reference TRBV14 and TRBJ1-2 gives the full variable domain: EAGVTQFPSHSVIEKGQTVTLRCDPISGHDNLYWYRRVMGKEIKFLLHFVKESKQDESGMPNNRFLAERTGGTYSTLKVQPAELEDSGVYFCASSPPGQYFYGYTFGSGTRLTVV.

The chain links TRBV6-5 to TRBJ1-2, with 9 bases that match TRBD1. Trimming removed 7 bases from V and 7 bases from J; junction bases left unmatched: 10. Germline V gene data show CDR1 as MNHEY and CDR2 as SVGAGI. The CDR3 has 14 amino acids. CDR3 loop: CASTRDRAAGGYTF. CDR3 nucleotides: TGTGCCAGCACCCGGGACAGGGCGGCGGGTGGCTACACCTTC.